These 32 T cell receptor beta chains originate from one sample sequenced in a study of glioma-infiltrating T cells after dendritic cell vaccination. Time point here: after dendritic cell vaccination, including at tumor progression/relapse. Here immunoSEQ multiplex PCR was the method, and the copy in TCRdb shows in-frame clones only, minus some. The sample contains 50,000 to 70,000 clones, about 79% of which appear only once. The material sequenced was blood, taken after dendritic cell vaccination. The receptors derive from a human donor with glioblastoma.

The V gene is TRBV14, the J gene TRBJ1-1; D may be TRBD1 (5 bases). V was pared by 0 bases and J by 0 bases, with 11 bases between. Germline assignment: CDR1 SGHDN and CDR2 FVKESK. The CDR3 spans 16 residues. The CDR3: CASSQDRGLMNTEAFF. CDR3 nucleotides: TGTGCCAGCAGCCAAGATCGGGGACTTATGAACACTGAAGCTTTCTTT.

The genes are TRBV29-1 and TRBJ2-7; 9 bases agree with TRBD1. The CDR3 has 16 residues. V shed 1 base and J 3 bases; nucleotides not matched to a gene: 10. Per germline, CDR1 SQVTM and CDR2 ANQGSEA. This CDR3 is CSVEARTQGAGYEQYF. CDR3 in DNA: TGCAGCGTTGAAGCTCGCACACAGGGGGCGGGCTACGAGCAGTACTTC.

This clone was recorded a few times. The chain employs TRBV9 and TRBJ1-2, with a tentative D call TRBD1 (5 bases). CDR3 length: 15 residues. V was cut by 0 bases and J by 4 bases, with 13 bases left in between. CDR1 and CDR2 from the germline V gene are SGDLS and YYNGEE. This chain's CDR3 is CASSVDDQGLYGYTF. The CDR3 nucleotides read TGTGCCAGCAGCGTAGATGATCAGGGACTCTATGGCTACACCTTC.

This chain uses TRBV5-1 with TRBJ1-4; 7 positions agree with TRBD1. Germline-derived CDR1 and CDR2 are SGHRS and YFSETQ. V shed 1 base, J shed 3 bases, and the junction held 6 bases outside the gene matches. The CDR3 is made up of 16 amino acids. The DNA of the CDR3 is TGCGCCAGCAGCTTGATCTCGGGACAGCCTAATGAAAAACTGTTTTTT. This codes for CASSLISGQPNEKLFF.

The chain is built from TRBV5-4 and TRBJ1-5; possible D gene TRBD1, 5 bases. The germline CDR1 and CDR2 sequences are SGHNT and YYREEE (reference sequence). This CDR3 contains 13 residues. The V and J ends lost 2 bases and 4 bases respectively, with 7 bases between them. The CDR3 bases are TGTGCCAGCAGCTTCGACAGAAATCAGCCCCAGCATTTT. It codes for CASSFDRNQPQHF. The complete variable domain, with remaining parts taken from reference TRBV5-4 and TRBJ1-5, reads ETGVTQSPTHLIKTRGQQVTLRCSSQSGHNTVSWYQQALGQGPQFIFQYYREEENGRGNFPPRFSGLQFPNYSSELNVNALELDDSALYLCASSFDRNQPQHFGDGTRLSIL.

The V and J genes are TRBV5-1 and TRBJ2-7; 9 bases match TRBD1. Looked up from germline, CDR1 is SGHRS and CDR2 is YFSETQ. V gave up 4 bases and J gave up 7 bases; unmatched junction bases: 9. CDR3 length equals 14 residues. CDR3 DNA: TGCGCCAGCAGCAGTGGACAGGGGTTGTGGGAGCAGTACTTC. It encodes CASSSGQGLWEQYF.

This clone was observed once. This chain connects TRBV10-2 to TRBJ2-1; 8 bases line up with TRBD2. After removal of 2 bases from V and 6 bases from J, the junction contained 3 bases not matched to a gene. This CDR3 spans 14 amino acids. Germline values: CDR1 WSHSY, CDR2 SAAADI. CDR3 nucleotide sequence: TGCGCCAGCAGTGAGACGGGGGGGCGCAATGAGCAGTTCTTC. As protein: CASSETGGRNEQFF.

This clone was detected only a few times. CDR3 sequence reads: CASSLWTRPNSNQPQHF. The DNA for the CDR3 is TGTGCCAGTAGTTTATGGACACGGCCTAATAGCAATCAGCCCCAGCATTTT. This sequence joins TRBV19 and TRBJ1-5, with D possibly matching TRBD1 (5 bases). The CDR3 extends over 17 amino acids. V was trimmed by 5 bases and J by 0 bases, leaving 17 bases between them. The germline V gene has CDR1 LNHDA and CDR2 SQIVND (reference sequence).

The gene calls are TRBV11-3 and TRBJ1-1; tentatively, D is TRBD1 (5 bases). CDR1 SGHNT and CDR2 YENEEA come from the germline V gene. V was cut by 5 bases and J by 2 bases, with 9 bases left in between. The length of the CDR3 is 13 residues. The CDR3 here is CASSHDRNTEAFF. The CDR3 coding sequence is TGTGCCAGCAGCCACGACAGAAACACTGAAGCTTTCTTT.

The chain carries TRBV27 and TRBJ1-2, with D tentatively TRBD1 (5 bases). With 0 bases removed from V and 6 bases from J, the gap between germline ends came to 11 bases. Germline values: CDR1 MNHEY, CDR2 SMNVEV (reference sequence). There are 14 residues in the CDR3. CDR3 sequence (DNA): TGTGCCAGCAGTTTATCAGTTCGGGGGGATGGCTACACCTTC. Translating it yields CASSLSVRGDGYTF.

The chain links TRBV9 to TRBJ2-7, with 7 bases lining up with TRBD1. Looked up from germline, CDR1 is SGDLS and CDR2 is YYNGEE. Trimming at V came to 0 bases and at J to 3 bases, leaving 9 bases not matched to a gene. The CDR3 is made up of 16 amino acids. In DNA form, the CDR3 reads TGTGCCAGCAGCGTAGTCTCAGGGGGAGAAGTCTACGAGCAGTACTTC. Encoded protein: CASSVVSGGEVYEQYF.

The CDR3 protein is CASTPEGLAFDIQYF. The CDR3, as DNA: TGTGCCAGCACCCCCGAGGGACTAGCGTTTGACATTCAGTACTTC. The rearrangement joins TRBV2 to TRBJ2-4; 10 bases agree with TRBD2. This CDR3 is built from 15 residues. Germline CDR1 SNHLY, CDR2 FYNNEI. Unmatched junction bases numbered 11, after V lost 7 bases and J lost 8 bases.

V usage is TRBV30 and J usage is TRBJ1-2, with a possible D match to TRBD1 (5 bases). The CDR3 contains 14 residues. Per germline, CDR1 GTSNPN and CDR2 SVGIG (reference sequence). V was trimmed by 8 bases and J by 4 bases, leaving 20 bases between them. The CDR3 DNA follows: TGTGCCCTGGATGTCGTTCGCAGGGCCTATGGCTACACCTTC. It specifies CALDVVRRAYGYTF. The full variable domain, its missing parts supplied by reference TRBV30 and TRBJ1-2, is SQTIHQWPATLVQPVGSPLSLECTVEGTSNPNLYWYRQAAGRGLQLLFYSVGIGQISSEVPQNLSASRPQDRQFILSSKKLLLSDSGFYLCALDVVRRAYGYTFGSGTRLTVV.

V is TRBV4-1 and J is TRBJ1-5, with D tentatively TRBD1 (5 bases). There are 16 residues in the CDR3. CDR1 and CDR2 (germline): MGHRA, YSYEKL. V shed 4 bases and J shed 4 bases, with 17 bases lying between them. CDR3 region: CASSPLVRGPNQPQHF. The CDR3 coding sequence is TGCGCCAGCAGCCCCCTTGTAAGGGGCCCTAATCAGCCCCAGCATTTT.

The rearrangement links TRBV4-1 to TRBJ2-5; 12 bases agree with TRBD1. V gave up 3 bases and J gave up 5 bases; unmatched junction bases: 4. This CDR3 has 15 residues. From germline, CDR1 is MGHRA and CDR2 YSYEKL. DNA of the CDR3: TGCGCCAGCAGCCAGGGGGACAGGGGGCTGGAGACCCAGTACTTC. Amino acid sequence: CASSQGDRGLETQYF.

The V gene is TRBV19, the J gene TRBJ2-3; possible D gene TRBD1, 5 bases. Germline CDR1 reads LNHDA; CDR2 reads SQIVND (reference sequence). This CDR3 comprises 13 residues. Trimming cost V 5 bases and J 5 bases, with 11 bases left between them. The CDR3 spells CASSLRGQDTQYF. CDR3 coding DNA: TGTGCCAGTAGTCTAAGGGGCCAAGATACGCAGTATTTT.

The chain combines TRBV11-3 with TRBJ2-1, with 10 bases matching TRBD2. This CDR3 has 15 amino acids. Trimming removed 5 bases from V and 5 bases from J; junction bases left unmatched: 6. Germline V gives CDR1 SGHNT, CDR2 YENEEA. The CDR3 loop reads CASSLRTSGNNEQFF. The CDR3 DNA reads TGTGCCAGCAGCCTTCGGACTAGCGGTAACAATGAGCAGTTCTTC.

V gene TRBV6-1 combines with J gene TRBJ2-2; tentative D call: TRBD2 (5 bases). This CDR3 region has 14 residues. The V gene lost 7 bases and the J gene lost 6 bases, with 15 bases spanning the gap. CDR1 is MNHNS, CDR2 SASEGT, per germline. CDR3 in DNA: TGTGCCAGCAAAGGTTGGGTCGGGGCCGGGGAGCTGTTTTTT. Translation: CASKGWVGAGELFF.

The chain uses TRBV5-1 and TRBJ2-3, with TRBD2 as a possible D gene (5 bases). V shed 4 bases and J shed 2 bases, with 11 bases lying between them. Germline lookup yields CDR1 SGHRS and CDR2 YFSETQ. CDR3 length equals 14 residues. The CDR3 protein is CASSSGGFTDTQYF. Here the CDR3 DNA reads TGCGCCAGCAGCAGCGGCGGGTTCACAGATACGCAGTATTTT.

The chain uses TRBV5-6 and TRBJ2-5; weak D call: TRBD1 (5 bases). Trimming removed 2 bases at V and 3 bases at J, with 20 bases between. The CDR3 is 17 residues long. CDR1 and CDR2 (germline): SGHDT, YYEEEE. CDR3 amino acids: CASSFALGRGVEETQYF. The CDR3 DNA reads TGTGCCAGCAGCTTTGCTCTAGGTAGGGGCGTCGAAGAGACCCAGTACTTC.

The chain couples TRBV5-1 to TRBJ1-5, with 7 positions matching TRBD1. J gave up 4 bases and V 4 bases, and 8 bases lay outside the gene matches. The length of the CDR3 is 15 residues. The V gene's germline CDR1 is SGHRS and CDR2 YFSETQ. CDR3 loop: CASSPTGARNQPQHF. The CDR3 region has the DNA TGCGCCAGCAGCCCCACAGGGGCTAGGAATCAGCCCCAGCATTTT.

This clone was seen more than once but under ten times. V is TRBV19 and J is TRBJ1-1; 10 bases agree with TRBD1. With V trimmed by 3 bases and J by 3 bases, 4 bases remained unmatched. The CDR3 extends over 15 amino acids. Germline CDR1 and CDR2: LNHDA and SQIVND (reference sequence). CDR3 region: CASSMTGGWDTEAFF. CDR3 in DNA: TGTGCCAGTAGTATGACAGGGGGCTGGGACACTGAAGCTTTCTTT.

This clone was observed a single time. This chain links TRBV7-8 with TRBJ2-7, with a tentative D call TRBD1 (5 bases). The germline gives CDR1 SGHVS, CDR2 FQNEAQ. V was trimmed by 6 bases and J by 2 bases, leaving 8 bases between them. The CDR3 runs 12 residues. CDR3 sequence (DNA): TGTGCCAGCAGTCCAGGGACCTACGAGCAGTACTTC. Translating gives CASSPGTYEQYF.

The rearrangement joins TRBV11-1 to TRBJ2-2, with 14 bases identical to TRBD2. The V gene's germline CDR1 is SGHAT and CDR2 FQDESV (reference sequence). This CDR3 has 18 amino acids. V shed 5 bases and J 6 bases; nucleotides not matched to a gene: 11. CDR3 sequence: CASSGTSGGSGFSGELFF. The CDR3 nucleotides read TGTGCCAGCAGCGGGACTAGCGGGGGATCGGGGTTCTCCGGGGAGCTGTTTTTT.

The sample holds a few counts of this clone. The rearrangement joins TRBV5-6 to TRBJ1-2, with 9 positions matching TRBD1. Germline V gene data show CDR1 as SGHDT and CDR2 as YYEEEE. This CDR3 region has 15 residues. V was clipped by 0 bases and J by 5 bases; unmatched bases: 5. CDR3 nucleotide sequence: TGTGCCAGCAGCTTGGATTACAGGGGGCAGTATGGCTACACCTTC. As protein: CASSLDYRGQYGYTF. Complete variable domain (other parts from reference TRBV5-6 and TRBJ1-2): DAGVTQSPTHLIKTRGQQVTLRCSPKSGHDTVSWYQQALGQGPQFIFQYYEEEERQRGNFPDRFSGHQFPNYSSELNVNALLLGDSALYLCASSLDYRGQYGYTFGSGTRLTVV.

This clone was found a few times. The V and J genes are TRBV10-3 and TRBJ1-2; 7 bases match TRBD1. The germline V gene has CDR1 ENHRY and CDR2 SYGVKD. The CDR3 is 16 amino acids. The ends lost 4 bases at V and 4 bases at J; junction bases unmatched: 12. CDR3 amino acids: CAISAARGAKGYGYTF. The CDR3 DNA reads as TGTGCCATCAGTGCGGCCAGGGGGGCAAAGGGCTATGGCTACACCTTC.

This chain joins TRBV27 and TRBJ2-3; unclear D gene. In germline, CDR1 is MNHEY, CDR2 SMNVEV (reference sequence). The CDR3 runs 14 residues. V gave up 7 bases and J gave up 2 bases, with 13 bases separating them. CDR3 amino acids: CASTSPTFTDTQYF. The CDR3 DNA reads as TGTGCCAGCACATCCCCCACTTTCACAGATACGCAGTATTTT.

This chain connects TRBV10-2 to TRBJ1-5, with D possibly matching TRBD1 (5 bases). The germline V and J ends were trimmed by 5 bases and 1 base, with 6 bases remaining between them. This CDR3 comprises 13 residues. Germline values: CDR1 WSHSY, CDR2 SAAADI. CDR3 loop: CASSPGSNQPQHF. The DNA for the CDR3 is TGCGCCAGCAGTCCAGGGAGCAATCAGCCCCAGCATTTT.

Turning to this clone: Within the sample, other DNA sequences also encode this same CDR3. J is TRBJ2-7 and V is TRBV15, with 9 bases aligning to TRBD1. In germline, CDR1 is LNHNV, CDR2 YYDKDF (reference sequence). This CDR3 comprises 15 residues. The junction had 5 bases not matched to a gene; V was cut back by 4 bases and J by 1 base. The CDR3, as DNA: TGTGCCACCAGCACCTCCGGGACAGGGTCCTACGAGCAGTACTTC. As protein: CATSTSGTGSYEQYF.

The chain combines TRBV5-1 with TRBJ2-7; 9 bases fit TRBD1. Germline CDR1 and CDR2: SGHRS and YFSETQ. The CDR3 is 14 residues long. Trimming at V came to 3 bases and at J to 4 bases, leaving 5 bases not matched to a gene. Written as DNA, the CDR3 is TGCGCCAGCAGCTCCGGGACAGGGATGTACGAGCAGTACTTC. Protein sequence: CASSSGTGMYEQYF.

This chain connects TRBV12-5 to TRBJ2-7, with 12 nucleotides matching TRBD2. Trimming cost V 0 bases and J 3 bases; bases outside gene matches: 9. This CDR3 contains 18 residues. CDR1 is LGHNT, CDR2 FRNRAP, per germline. CDR3 coding DNA: TGTGCTAGTGGTTTGGTACTAGCGGGGGGACGACTAAACTACGAGCAGTACTTC. As protein: CASGLVLAGGRLNYEQYF.

This chain links TRBV9 with TRBJ2-5; 7 bases agree with TRBD2. The J call may not be correct, given that the DNA end is closer to TRBJ2-7. Germline values: CDR1 SGDLS, CDR2 YYNGEE. The CDR3 runs 15 residues. CDR3 sequence: CASSGGASGAYEQYF. CDR3 DNA: TGTGCCAGCAGCGGCGGGGCTAGCGGAGCCTACGAGCAGTACTTC.